This entry is about one TCR beta chain. This clone's antigen is unknown. No much larger clone is present one base from it, and per-base qualities are unavailable. RNA was extracted with the RNeasy kit and about 0.5 to 1 ug was reverse transcribed using random hexamers. TCR beta CDR3 regions were amplified with the immunoSEQ multiplex PCR assay covering 54 Vbeta and 13 Jbeta segments. Bias from PCR amplification was corrected by using a synthetic template baseline for primer optimization and for computational correction. Concerning the study's data processing: Reads were annotated to V, D and J genes per IMGT and analyzed with immunoSEQ Analyzer, keeping only productive sequences. Clonality was computed as one minus Shannon entropy normalized by log2 of the number of productive unique sequences. For each patient and control, public and private clones were evaluated within the 100 most prevalent clones. Clones were defined as Susac-specific when absent from the healthy and MS cohorts, from about 970 published viral clones and from other ImmuneACCESS disease sequences. TCRdb reprocessed the public reads (quality trimming at Q25 with fastp, clone calling with MiXCR) and kept in-frame beta chains. Records with the same CDR3 protein are collapsed into one entry carrying the most frequent genes and DNA. The V and J calls reflect TCRdb's pipeline rather than the authors' work. The sample profile shows roughly 400,000 distinct CDR3 sequences; approximately 85% of them were found once. 0.09% to 0.15% of the sample goes to the ten largest clones.

Peripheral blood CD8+ and CD4+ T cells from healthy donors, Susac syndrome patients and multiple sclerosis patients were profiled using high-throughput TCR beta sequencing. Multiple sclerosis controls were treatment-naive patients with stable or active relapsing-remitting disease fulfilling revised McDonald criteria. CD8+ TEMRA cells were enriched by FACS, while bulk CD8+ and CD4+ T cells were purified by magnetic negative isolation. Blood was drawn into EDTA tubes, processed within 24 hours, and PBMCs were isolated by density gradient centrifugation. PBMCs intended for TCR sequencing were cryopreserved in liquid nitrogen and thawed later in a water bath at 37 degrees C. Purity of sorted or isolated CD4+, CD8+ and CD8+ TEMRA cells was at least 90%. At the junction V is shortened by 5 bases and J by 4 bases; bases outside the gene matches: 16. Reading the germline V gene gives CDR1 SGHVS and CDR2 FNYEAQ. Taken from cysteine to phenylalanine, the CDR3 has 18 residues. Just the 54-base CDR3 DNA is kept, in frame starting at base 1.

The record originates from a study of CD8 T cells in Susac syndrome (dated by TCRdb to between 2018 and 2021). Regarding the complete study: The study used repertoire sequencing to test whether antigen drove CD8+ T cell activation and differentiation in Susac syndrome. The study compared CD8+ T cell repertoire clonality among roughly eleven healthy donors, around 14 Susac syndrome patients and around 16 multiple sclerosis patients.

Broader findings and caveats from the paper: The TCR sequencing and HLA analysis was acknowledged to have included a relatively small number of individuals.

Sequenced material: CD8+ T cells from PBMCs. The V gene is TRBV7-6 and the J gene is TRBJ2-1, with 8 middle bases fitting TRBD2. This clonotype was obtained from a human donor with multiple sclerosis. The CDR3 sequence is CASSLRPPGLEMYNEQFF. The DNA sequence reads TGTGCCAGCAGCCTTAGACCCCCGGGACTAGAAATGTACAATGAGCAGTTCTTC.